A single sample is the source of the 12 T cell receptor beta chains below, sequenced in a study of T cells after posttransplantation cyclophosphamide (dated by TCRdb to the mid-2010s). The library was prepared using the immunoSEQ multiplex PCR assay. The source is immuneACCESS, and TCRdb retained only in-frame sequences with V and J called. Part of the clones is not carried over; for the studies checked, unresolved V genes explain less than half of this, and the remainder is unexplained. The sample data list about 16,000 clones, and about nine tenths of these were observed just once. Together, the top ten hold 3.5% of the sample. The control group consisted of around ten patients who received myeloablative marrow transplants with methotrexate plus a calcineurin inhibitor and who were sampled 1 year after transplant. Sequencing was performed on PBMCs, taken after an allogeneic stem cell transplant with a calcineurin inhibitor and methotrexate. The receptor set was obtained from a male patient aged 50 to 59 who received an allogeneic stem cell transplant from an unrelated donor, was CMV-positive, and had chronic GVHD only. Some T cells may originate with the graft donor following a transplant.

The chain joins TRBV19 to TRBJ1-2; D remains unclear. Germline V gene data show CDR1 as LNHDA and CDR2 as SQIVND (reference sequence). Trimming took off 4 bases at V and 0 bases at J, with 9 bases between the two ends. This CDR3 contains 14 residues. For the CDR3, the DNA is TGTGCCAGTAGTACGGACTCAGCTAACTATGGCTACACCTTC. Residues: CASSTDSANYGYTF.

This clone was detected only a few times. The chain carries TRBV11-3 and TRBJ2-5; TRBD2 aligns across 7 bases. Looked up from germline, CDR1 is SGHNT and CDR2 is YENEEA. V lost 3 bases to trimming and J lost 4 bases; unmatched junction nucleotides: 8. The CDR3 consists of 15 residues. The CDR3 sequence is CASSFLWASGETQYF. CDR3 in DNA: TGTGCCAGCAGCTTCCTATGGGCTAGCGGAGAGACCCAGTACTTC.

This chain's CDR3 is CASGGGVAEQFF. The CDR3 region has the DNA TGTGCCAGCGGAGGGGGGGTTGCTGAGCAGTTCTTC. The gene calls are TRBV2 and TRBJ2-1, with D possibly matching TRBD2 (7 bases). Germline-derived CDR1 and CDR2 are SNHLY and FYNNEI. This CDR3 is built from 12 residues. The ends were cut back, 8 bases at V and 9 bases at J, with 14 bases in the middle.

The chain uses TRBV10-3 and TRBJ2-3, with D possibly TRBD1 on 6 matching bases. V lost 0 bases and J lost 3, with 10 bases in between. The germline gives CDR1 ENHRY, CDR2 SYGVKD. The CDR3 runs to 15 residues. In DNA form, the CDR3 reads TGTGCCATCAGTGAGTCGGGGCAGGGGACAGATACGCAGTATTTT. Encoded protein: CAISESGQGTDTQYF.

The chain couples TRBV7-2 to TRBJ2-5; D gene uncertain. The CDR3 totals 13 residues. Trimming left V 3 bases short and J 5 bases short, with 10 bases between. Germline CDR1 reads SGHTA; CDR2 reads FQGNSA. The CDR3, as DNA: TGTGCCAGCAGCTTTACTCGAACGGAGACCCAGTACTTC. The encoded protein is CASSFTRTETQYF. Looking up the rest from reference TRBV7-2 and TRBJ2-5 gives the full variable domain: GAGVSQSPSNKVTEKGKDVELRCDPISGHTALYWYRQSLGQGLEFLIYFQGNSAPDKSGLPSDRFSAERTGGSVSTLTIQRTQQEDSAVYLCASSFTRTETQYFGPGTRLLVL.

The chain has TRBV5-1 and TRBJ2-3; D is unresolved. Germline CDR1 reads SGHRS; CDR2 reads YFSETQ. CDR3 length: 13 residues. The V end was cut by 3 bases, the J end by 5 bases, with 10 bases between. CDR3 sequence reads: CASSWVAGDTQYF. The CDR3 DNA follows: TGCGCCAGCAGCTGGGTAGCCGGAGATACGCAGTATTTT. The full variable domain, in which reference TRBV5-1 and TRBJ2-3 provide the parts outside the CDR3, is KAGVTQTPRYLIKTRGQQVTLSCSPISGHRSVSWYQQTPGQGLQFLFEYFSETQRNKGNFPGRFSGRQFSNSRSEMNVSTLELGDSALYLCASSWVAGDTQYFGPGTRLTVL.

The chain carries TRBV27 and TRBJ2-5; 10 bases fit TRBD1. In germline, CDR1 is MNHEY, CDR2 SMNVEV (reference sequence). The CDR3 sequence is 15 residues long. V lost 11 bases to trimming and J lost 4 bases; unmatched junction nucleotides: 13. CDR3: CAGDSGQGKRETQYF. For the CDR3, the DNA is TGTGCCGGGGATTCGGGACAGGGGAAGCGAGAGACCCAGTACTTC.

This chain uses TRBV5-4 with TRBJ2-3; D is possibly TRBD2 (6 bases). With 2 bases removed from V and 1 base from J, the gap between germline ends came to 11 bases. Germline loops: CDR1 SGHNT, CDR2 YYREEE (reference sequence). This CDR3 region has 15 residues. The CDR3 DNA reads as TGTGCCAGCAGCTTCGTAACGGGGGGCACAGATACGCAGTATTTT. Its translation: CASSFVTGGTDTQYF.

This clone showed up just a few times. The rearrangement joins TRBV28 to TRBJ1-3; D is uncertain. This CDR3 comprises 16 residues. Germline lookup yields CDR1 MDHEN and CDR2 SYDVKM. Trimming removed 1 base at V and 0 bases at J, with 10 bases between. CDR3 sequence (DNA): TGTGCCAGCAGTTTATCGGGTACGAGCTCTGGAAACACCATATATTTT. This translates into CASSLSGTSSGNTIYF.

Here the CDR3 DNA reads TGTGCCAGCAGCTTAACCGCCCCAGGGTCCTACGAGCAGTACTTC. This sequence encodes CASSLTAPGSYEQYF. The chain uses TRBV11-2 and TRBJ2-7; TRBD1 is a possible D gene (5 bases). Trimming removed 2 bases from V and 1 base from J, with 12 bases in between. The germline gives CDR1 SGHAT, CDR2 FQNNGV. The CDR3 covers 15 residues.

The V call is TRBV7-2, the J call TRBJ2-2; possibly TRBD1 for D (6 bases). The end of the DNA aligns better with TRBJ1-3, so the J call may be wrong. This CDR3 comprises 16 residues. CDR1 is SGHTA and CDR2 is FQGNSA in the germline V gene. The CDR3 loop reads CASSNPGGGTGNTIYF. The CDR3 DNA follows: TGTGCCAGCAGCAACCCGGGAGGGGGGACTGGAAACACCATATATTTT.

This chain uses TRBV6-5 with TRBJ1-5; D call uncertain. Germline V gives CDR1 MNHEY, CDR2 SVGAGI. This CDR3 region has 14 residues. V was clipped by 2 bases and J by 6 bases, with 11 bases between them. The CDR3 here is CASSYGRGGQPQHF. The CDR3 DNA reads as TGTGCCAGCAGTTACGGGCGGGGAGGTCAGCCCCAGCATTTT.